A single sample is the source of the 11 T cell receptor beta chains below, sequenced in a study of cytomegalovirus exposure and HLA in healthy donors (dated by TCRdb to the late 2010s). The library was generated by the immunoSEQ multiplex PCR assay. For the multiplex PCR, a mixture combining 60 forward primers for TCR Vbeta segments and 13 reverse primers for TCR Jbeta segments was used. TCRdb obtained this table from immuneACCESS and retained in-frame rearrangements with V and J assigned. These tables miss some clones; where compared with another copy, unresolved V genes account for less than half of the shortfall, and the remainder is unexplained. For this sample there are some 97,000 clones; 65% to 80% appear just once. The top ten hold 4% of the sample. Sequenced input: PBMCs. Source of these receptors: a woman between 50 and 59 years old in good health and CMV-seropositive.

CDR3 protein: CASSKDSLDGAFF. The CDR3 coding sequence is TGTGCCAGCAGTAAGGACAGCCTGGACGGTGCTTTCTTT. This chain joins TRBV6-5 and TRBJ1-1, with a possible D match to TRBD1 (6 bases). V was trimmed by 5 bases and J by 11 bases, leaving 18 bases between them. The CDR3 is made up of 13 amino acids. Germline CDR1 is MNHEY and CDR2 is SVGAGI.

The rearrangement joins TRBV2 to TRBJ1-1, with D maybe TRBD1 (5 bases). CDR3 length: 13 amino acids. Germline-derived CDR1 and CDR2 are SNHLY and FYNNEI. The V end lost 6 bases, the J end lost 2 bases, and 10 bases lay between the germline ends. The CDR3 spells CASSAQVNTEAFF. CDR3 bases: TGTGCCAGCAGCGCACAGGTAAACACTGAAGCTTTCTTT.

Remarks on this clone: The junction shows a germline mismatch at one end, possibly a read error. The chain combines TRBV5-1 with TRBJ2-2, with D possibly matching TRBD2 (5 bases). Germline loops: CDR1 SGHRS, CDR2 YFSETQ. The CDR3 sequence is 15 residues long. CDR3 coding DNA: TGCGCCAGCACCCTGTCCGACCCAGACACCGGGGAGCTGTTTTTC. It translates to CASTLSDPDTGELFF.

The chain is built from TRBV6-1 and TRBJ1-1, with D perhaps matching TRBD1 (5 bases). Trimming took 6 bases from V and 10 from J, leaving 15 bases between them. The CDR3 length is 12 residues. CDR1 and CDR2 from the germline V gene are MNHNS and SASEGT. The CDR3 coding sequence is TGTGCCAGCAGGGAGGGGCCGACCGGAGCTTTCTTT. Its translation: CASREGPTGAFF.

The chain couples TRBV11-2 to TRBJ2-1, with 9 bases matching TRBD2. CDR1 and CDR2 (germline): SGHAT, FQNNGV. There are 15 residues in the CDR3. V was pared by 6 bases and J by 3 bases, with 6 bases of the junction left unmatched. The DNA for the CDR3 is TGTGCCAGCAGTTCCCTTAGCGGGAGCTACAATGAGCAGTTCTTC. This translates into CASSSLSGSYNEQFF.

The table lists this clone with a count of one. The chain carries TRBV19 and TRBJ2-7, with 10 bases that match TRBD2. Germline-derived CDR1 and CDR2 are LNHDA and SQIVND (reference sequence). CDR3 length: 16 amino acids. The V and J ends lost 4 bases and 3 bases, in that order; junction bases with no gene match: 9. The DNA for the CDR3 is TGTGCCAGTAGTAAATTTGAGAGGACTAGCGGCTACGAGCAGTACTTC. Amino acid sequence: CASSKFERTSGYEQYF. Drawing the rest from reference TRBV19 and TRBJ2-7, the complete variable domain is DGGITQSPKYLFRKEGQNVTLSCEQNLNHDAMYWYRQDPGQGLRLIYYSQIVNDFQKGDIAEGYSVSREKKESFPLTVTSAQKNPTAFYLCASSKFERTSGYEQYFGPGTRLTVT.

Only one count was recorded for this clone. J is TRBJ2-1 and V is TRBV30, with no clear D. V lost 4 bases, J lost 10 bases, and 14 bases lay in between. Germline CDR1 is GTSNPN and CDR2 is SVGIG (reference sequence). This CDR3 is 12 amino acids long. The CDR3, as DNA: TGTGCCTGGACCCCTTCGGGTAGGGAGCAGTTCTTC. As protein: CAWTPSGREQFF.

This clone was detected a few times. The V and J genes are TRBV30 and TRBJ1-4; no clear D gene. The V and J ends lost 0 bases and 6 bases respectively, with 11 bases between them. This CDR3 region has 14 residues. Per germline, CDR1 GTSNPN and CDR2 SVGIG (reference sequence). The CDR3 DNA sequence: TGTGCCTGGAGTGTAAATCGGGGTGATGAAAAACTGTTTTTT. Translation: CAWSVNRGDEKLFF. Full variable domain (missing parts from reference TRBV30 and TRBJ1-4): SQTIHQWPATLVQPVGSPLSLECTVEGTSNPNLYWYRQAAGRGLQLLFYSVGIGQISSEVPQNLSASRPQDRQFILSSKKLLLSDSGFYLCAWSVNRGDEKLFFGSGTQLSVL.

Only a few counts were recorded for this clone. The chain couples TRBV10-2 to TRBJ1-1; a weak D match, TRBD1 (5 bases). Trimming stripped 4 bases from V and 7 bases from J, with 7 bases between. Germline CDR1 WSHSY, CDR2 SAAADI. There are 11 residues in the CDR3. CDR3 bases: TGCGCCAGCAGTGGACAGTTTGAAGCTTTCTTT. It codes for CASSGQFEAFF.

The J gene is TRBJ1-5, the V gene TRBV19; D ambiguous. Germline values: CDR1 LNHDA, CDR2 SQIVND (reference sequence). This CDR3 contains 13 residues. Trimming took off 7 bases at V and 5 bases at J, with 12 bases between the two ends. The DNA for the CDR3 is TGTGCCAGTACGACCAGGACTTATCAGCCCCAGCATTTT. This gives the protein CASTTRTYQPQHF.

This sequence joins TRBV11-3 and TRBJ2-1; 8 nucleotides line up with TRBD2. CDR3 length equals 14 residues. Germline V gene data show CDR1 as SGHNT and CDR2 as YENEEA. Trimming at V came to 0 bases and at J to 8 bases, leaving 3 bases not matched to a gene. The CDR3 coding sequence is TGTGCCAGCAGCTTAGATGGACTAGCACATGAGCAGTTCTTC. Translated, it gives CASSLDGLAHEQFF.